Listed here are 27 T cell receptor beta chains from one sample, sequenced in a study of T cell repertoires in cytomegalovirus infection (dated by TCRdb to the late 2010s). For sequencing, an Illumina HiSeq 1500 was employed. Starting from the raw public reads, TCRdb applied fastp trimming at Q25, assembled clones with MiXCR and retained in-frame beta chains. Under each unique CDR3 protein, matching rows form one entry showing the most common genes and DNA. The sample profile shows fewer than 200,000 distinct CDR3 sequences; around an eighth of them were found once. Of the sample, 27% is held by the ten largest clones. Source material: PBMCs. Receptors were obtained from a human donor in good health (CMV status not recorded). Some clones in this sample may be carry-over from other donors' samples.

This clonotype was seen ten or more times. This sequence joins TRBV11-2 and TRBJ2-7; possibly TRBD1 for D (5 bases). The CDR3 spans 14 residues. Trimming removed 5 bases from V and 5 bases from J, with 16 bases in between. Germline CDR1 is SGHAT and CDR2 is FQNNGV. CDR3 sequence reads: CASSRDIRVHEQYF. The CDR3 DNA reads TGTGCCAGCAGCCGCGATATCAGGGTCCACGAGCAGTACTTC.

A few counts support this clonotype. V is TRBV5-6 and J is TRBJ1-1, with 7 bases identical to TRBD1. Germline V lookup: CDR1 SGHDT, CDR2 YYEEEE. V gave up 0 bases and J gave up 0 bases; unmatched junction bases: 5. The CDR3 is made up of 16 amino acids. The CDR3 loop is CASSLVRGTVNTEAFF. The CDR3, as DNA: TGTGCCAGCAGCTTGGTGCGCGGGACAGTGAACACTGAAGCTTTCTTT.

This clonotype was seen at least ten times. The V gene is TRBV7-2, the J gene TRBJ2-3; TRBD1 matches at 9 bases. Germline V CDR1 and CDR2: SGHTA, FQGNSA. This CDR3 is built from 15 residues. With V trimmed by 5 bases and J by 5 bases, 8 bases remained unmatched. CDR3 sequence: CASSSRDRELDTQYF. The CDR3 DNA reads as TGTGCCAGCAGCAGCCGGGACAGGGAATTAGATACGCAGTATTTT.

The rearrangement uses TRBV7-8 and TRBJ1-2; D gene ambiguous. Germline V gene sequence: CDR1 SGHVS, CDR2 FQNEAQ. The CDR3 is 16 amino acids. Between the trimmed V and J ends, which lost 1 base and 4 bases, there was a span of 16 bases. The CDR3 nucleotides are TGTGCCAGCAGCTTAGGGCACGTCGAGGGCGGCTATGGCTACACCTTC. Translated: CASSLGHVEGGYGYTF.

This clonotype has just a few counts. The CDR3 loop reads CASSSRTRDYEQYF. CDR3 nucleotides: TGTGCCAGCAGCTCTCGGACTCGGGACTACGAGCAGTACTTC. The V gene is TRBV28, the J gene TRBJ2-7; possibly TRBD2 for D (5 bases). Germline loops: CDR1 MDHEN, CDR2 SYDVKM. With 6 bases removed from V and 3 bases from J, the gap between germline ends came to 15 bases. The CDR3 runs 14 residues.

At least ten counts were recorded for this clonotype. The chain uses TRBV28 and TRBJ2-7; D not resolved. V was trimmed by 6 bases and J by 4 bases, leaving 16 bases between them. Germline CDR1 is MDHEN and CDR2 is SYDVKM. The CDR3 consists of 14 residues. CDR3 sequence reads: CASSPQFIGYEQYF. The CDR3, as DNA: TGTGCCAGCAGCCCCCAATTTATAGGGTACGAGCAGTACTTC.

This clonotype came up a few times. This rearrangement joins TRBV20-1 to TRBJ2-1; D tentatively reads TRBD1 or TRBD2 (5 bases each). The CDR3 contains 17 residues. Looked up from germline, CDR1 is DFQATT and CDR2 is SNEGSKA (reference sequence). Between the trimmed V and J ends, which lost 3 bases and 7 bases, there was a span of 25 bases. CDR3 nucleotide sequence: TGCAGTGCTAGGACAAACGGTTATAGGGGTCCGGGAAATGAGCAGTTCTTC. Translation gives CSARTNGYRGPGNEQFF.

At least ten counts were recorded for this clonotype. The chain combines TRBV20-1 with TRBJ2-1; TRBD2 aligns across 7 bases. The CDR3 totals 19 residues. Germline V gene data show CDR1 as DFQATT and CDR2 as SNEGSKA (reference sequence). With 3 bases clipped from V and 7 bases from J, the junction kept 24 bases outside the gene matches. CDR3 nucleotide sequence: TGCAGTGCTAGCCGTTTTGGGGCGGGGGAGGCCCCTGCTACTAATGAGCAGTTCTTC. Protein: CSASRFGAGEAPATNEQFF.

This clonotype was picked up many times. The chain uses TRBV12-3 or TRBV12-4 and TRBJ1-3; D ambiguous. CDR3 length equals 12 residues. Between the trimmed V and J ends, which lost 5 bases and 0 bases, there was a span of 2 bases. The CDR3 loop is CASSGSGNTIYF. CDR3 DNA: TGTGCCAGCAGTGGCTCTGGAAACACCATATATTTT.

The V and J genes are TRBV19 and TRBJ2-1, with TRBD2 identical over 15 bases. With 6 bases clipped from V and 4 bases from J, the junction kept 19 bases outside the gene matches. CDR3 length equals 21 residues. Germline V gene data show CDR1 as LNHDA and CDR2 as SQIVND (reference sequence). CDR3 sequence (DNA): TGTGCCAGTAGCAATGGACAGGGTCTCGGACTAGCGGGAGGGCTTTACAATGAGCAGTTCTTC. Translated: CASSNGQGLGLAGGLYNEQFF.

This clonotype was detected many times. This chain links TRBV7-2 with TRBJ1-5; D gene ambiguous. The germline V and J ends were trimmed by 5 bases and 0 bases, with 11 bases remaining between them. The germline V gene encodes CDR1 SGHTA and CDR2 FQGNSA. The CDR3 is 15 amino acids. This CDR3 reads CASSSTGFSNQPQHF. CDR3 sequence (DNA): TGTGCCAGCAGCAGTACTGGATTTAGCAATCAGCCCCAGCATTTT.

This clonotype was found many times. V usage is TRBV2 and J usage is TRBJ1-4, with TRBD1 as a possible D gene (5 bases). The CDR3 has 14 residues. The V end was cut by 10 bases, the J end by 3 bases, with 15 bases between. Germline V gene sequence: CDR1 SNHLY, CDR2 FYNNEI. The CDR3 spells CANRRDLANEKLFF. Here the CDR3 DNA reads TGTGCCAACCGCCGGGACTTAGCTAATGAAAAACTGTTTTTT.

This clonotype was picked up many times. In DNA, the CDR3 is TGTGCCAGCAGCTTAGGGCGGGCAGACCAAGAGACCCAGTACTTC. This codes for CASSLGRADQETQYF. The V call is TRBV7-2, the J call TRBJ2-5; D is possibly TRBD2 (5 bases). CDR3 size: 15 residues. Germline V gene lookup returns CDR1 SGHTA and CDR2 FQGNSA. V was cut by 1 base and J by 0 bases, with 9 bases left in between.

This clonotype was seen repeatedly, ten times or more. CDR3 DNA sequence: TGTGCCAGCTGGGGAGATGAGCAGTTCTTC. Translating it yields CASWGDEQFF. The chain combines TRBV12-3 or TRBV12-4 with TRBJ2-1; tentatively, D is TRBD2 (5 bases). The CDR3 contains 10 residues. Trimming took 8 bases from V and 8 from J, leaving 7 bases between them.

V and J are TRBV29-1 and TRBJ1-5; maybe TRBD1 (6 bases). V was trimmed by 7 bases and J by 4 bases, leaving 14 bases between them. Germline-derived CDR1 and CDR2 are SQVTM and ANQGSEA. There are 13 residues in the CDR3. DNA for the CDR3: TGCAGCGCAGGAGGAGGGGGGAATCAGCCCCAGCATTTT. Its protein is CSAGGGGNQPQHF.

In this sample, this clonotype turned up many times. V usage is TRBV7-2 and J usage is TRBJ1-1; 9 bases line up with TRBD1. Germline values: CDR1 SGHTA, CDR2 FQGNSA. Trimming removed 5 bases from V and 7 bases from J; junction bases left unmatched: 8. The CDR3 has 14 residues. The CDR3, as DNA: TGTGCCAGCAGCCCTTCACAGGGGGCGGATGAAGCTTTCTTT. This encodes CASSPSQGADEAFF.

This clonotype was observed a handful of times. The chain is built from TRBV2 and TRBJ1-6; TRBD1 matches 7 bases. The CDR3 runs to 16 residues. Trimming at V came to 6 bases and at J to 0 bases, leaving 5 bases not matched to a gene. Germline loops: CDR1 SNHLY, CDR2 FYNNEI. DNA for the CDR3: TGTGCCAGCAGCGGACAGGCGCCCTCCTATAATTCACCCCTCCACTTT. It is translated as CASSGQAPSYNSPLHF.

J is TRBJ1-1 and V is TRBV29-1; 7 nucleotides align to TRBD1. There are 12 residues in the CDR3. V dropped 6 bases and J dropped 1; count of bases not matched to a gene: 2. Germline loops: CDR1 SQVTM, CDR2 ANQGSEA. The CDR3 region has the DNA TGCAGCGTGGGGACAGCGAACACTGAAGCTTTCTTT. Amino acids: CSVGTANTEAFF.

This clonotype was seen repeatedly, ten times or more. The V call is TRBV7-6, the J call TRBJ2-3, with D uncertain. From germline, CDR1 is SGHVS and CDR2 FNYEAQ. Deletions cut 2 bases from V and 2 bases from J, with 8 bases between. The CDR3 length is 14 residues. This chain's CDR3 is CASSLQLFTDTQYF. DNA for the CDR3: TGTGCCAGCAGCTTACAACTGTTCACAGATACGCAGTATTTT.

This clonotype was observed at least ten times. The V call is TRBV7-6, the J call TRBJ2-1; 11 positions match TRBD2. CDR1 is SGHVS and CDR2 is FNYEAQ in the germline V gene. Unmatched junction bases numbered 0, after V lost 2 bases and J lost 6 bases. This CDR3 has 14 amino acids. The CDR3 here is CASSLLAGGNEQFF. CDR3 nucleotides: TGTGCCAGCAGCTTACTAGCGGGAGGCAATGAGCAGTTCTTC.

This clonotype was counted ten times or more. The J gene is TRBJ1-1, the V gene TRBV20-1, with D perhaps matching TRBD1 (6 bases). The CDR3 sequence is 14 residues long. With 5 bases removed from V and 0 bases from J, the gap between germline ends came to 13 bases. Germline V gene data show CDR1 as DFQATT and CDR2 as SNEGSKA (reference sequence). As DNA, the CDR3 is TGCAGTGCTCCACTGGGGGCCTTGAACACTGAAGCTTTCTTT. Translation gives CSAPLGALNTEAFF.

This clonotype was seen ten or more times. This sequence joins TRBV6-1 and TRBJ2-7; 7 bases agree with TRBD2. The ends lost 4 bases at V and 3 bases at J; junction bases unmatched: 12. The V gene's germline CDR1 is MNHNS and CDR2 SASEGT. The CDR3 is 16 residues long. The CDR3 nucleotides read TGTGCCAGCAGTGGGGGGGGAGGCTCACCCGTCTACGAGCAGTACTTC. It codes for CASSGGGGSPVYEQYF.

A few counts support this clonotype. The chain joins TRBV9 to TRBJ1-5, with D possibly TRBD1 on 6 matching bases. Per the germline V gene, CDR1 is SGDLS and CDR2 is YYNGEE. The germline V and J ends were trimmed by 0 bases and 1 base, with 8 bases remaining between them. The CDR3 covers 15 residues. The CDR3: CASSVDGQSNQPQHF. In nucleotides, the CDR3 is TGTGCCAGCAGCGTAGACGGACAGAGCAATCAGCCCCAGCATTTT. The full variable domain, completed using reference TRBV9 and TRBJ1-5, is DSGVTQTPKHLITATGQRVTLRCSPRSGDLSVYWYQQSLDQGLQFLIQYYNGEERAKGNILERFSAQQFPDLHSELNLSSLELGDSALYFCASSVDGQSNQPQHFGDGTRLSIL.

Of note for this clonotype: A much larger clonotype is one base distant, so this may be a read error. The V and J genes are TRBV28 and TRBJ2-7; the match to TRBD1 covers 8 bases. With 4 bases clipped from V and 3 bases from J, the junction kept 2 bases outside the gene matches. Germline CDR1 is MDHEN and CDR2 is SYDVKM. The CDR3 is 13 amino acids. The DNA of the CDR3 is TGTGCCAGCAGTTCAGGGGGCCTCTACGAGCAGTACTTC. Protein sequence: CASSSGGLYEQYF.

The rearrangement links TRBV27 to TRBJ2-7; D is ambiguous. The germline V gene has CDR1 MNHEY and CDR2 SMNVEV (reference sequence). The CDR3 is 10 residues long. V was clipped by 8 bases and J by 3 bases, with 5 bases between them. The CDR3 coding sequence is TGTGCCAGCGCGCTCTACGAGCAGTACTTC. This translates into CASALYEQYF.

The chain combines TRBV4-1 with TRBJ2-4, with D possibly TRBD1 on 5 matching bases. Germline V CDR1 and CDR2: MGHRA, YSYEKL. Deletions cut 4 bases from V and 6 bases from J, with 13 bases between. This CDR3 spans 14 amino acids. CDR3 bases: TGCGCCAGCAGCCTCCTGGGGCTGGGAAACATTCAGTACTTC. Residues: CASSLLGLGNIQYF.

This clonotype has ten or more counts. The CDR3 nucleotides read TGTGCCAGCAGTTACGGGGGAAGTAAGGACTACGAGCAGTACTTC. It encodes CASSYGGSKDYEQYF. The J gene is TRBJ2-7, the V gene TRBV6-2 or TRBV6-3; the D gene could be TRBD1 or TRBD2 (5 bases each). The germline V and J ends were trimmed by 2 bases and 3 bases, with 14 bases remaining between them. Germline V gene sequence: CDR1 MNHEY, CDR2 SVGEGT. The CDR3 totals 15 residues.